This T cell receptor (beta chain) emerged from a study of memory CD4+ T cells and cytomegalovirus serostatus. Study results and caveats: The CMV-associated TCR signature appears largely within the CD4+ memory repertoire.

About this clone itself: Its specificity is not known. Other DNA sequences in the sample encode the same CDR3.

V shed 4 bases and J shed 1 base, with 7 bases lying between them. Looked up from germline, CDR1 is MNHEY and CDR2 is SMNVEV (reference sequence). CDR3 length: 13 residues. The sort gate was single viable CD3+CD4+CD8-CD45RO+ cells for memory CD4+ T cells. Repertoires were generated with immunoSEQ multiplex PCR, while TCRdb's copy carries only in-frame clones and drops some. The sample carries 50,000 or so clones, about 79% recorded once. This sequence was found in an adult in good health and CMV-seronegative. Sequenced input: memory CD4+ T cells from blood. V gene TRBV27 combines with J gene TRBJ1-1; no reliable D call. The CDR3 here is CASSSQQNTEAFF. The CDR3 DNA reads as TGTGCCAGCAGTTCCCAGCAGAACACTGAAGCTTTCTTT.